The clone carrying this T cell receptor (beta chain) showed up many times. Trimming removed 3 bases from V and 0 bases from J, with 9 bases in between. The CDR3 is made up of 14 amino acids. In germline, CDR1 is SGHAT, CDR2 FQNNGV. This entry comes from a study of shared clonotypes between healthy human individuals. Loaded into unsorted PBMC replicate PCRs was 250 to 350 ng DNA, roughly 31,000 T cell genomes. The data were produced by immunoSEQ multiplex PCR, yet TCRdb's version contains in-frame clones alone and is incomplete. Of around 500,000 clones in the sample, 76% are singletons; the top ten hold under 15%.

J is TRBJ2-7 and V is TRBV11-2, with D hard to call. Specimen: PBMCs. This TCR was sampled from a woman between 40 and 55 years old in good health. Some clones in this sample may be carry-over from other donors' samples. The CDR3 is CASSFSESSYEQYF. The CDR3 nucleotides read TGTGCCAGCAGCTTCTCTGAGAGCTCCTACGAGCAGTACTTC.